These 5 T cell receptor beta chains were all obtained from the same sample, sequenced in a study of T cell changes during pregnancy in multiple sclerosis. Method: immunoSEQ multiplex PCR; TCRdb's copy keeps in-frame clones and lacks some. The profile covers approximately 74,000 clones, with roughly 92% appearing a single time and less than 2.5% taken by the ten largest. Sequences were derived from peripheral blood, sampled before pregnancy. These receptors originate from a female donor with multiple sclerosis, enrolled in a pregnancy study.

The chain carries TRBV29-1 and TRBJ1-1; D is possibly TRBD1 (5 bases). The germline gives CDR1 SQVTM, CDR2 ANQGSEA. This CDR3 spans 11 amino acids. V was clipped by 4 bases and J by 6 bases, with 9 bases between them. Written as DNA, the CDR3 is TGCAGCGTTGGAAGGGGCGCTGAAGCTTTCTTT. Its translation: CSVGRGAEAFF. Combining the CDR3 with reference TRBV29-1 and TRBJ1-1 gives the whole variable domain SAVISQKPSRDICQRGTSLTIQCQVDSQVTMMFWYRQQPGQSLTLIATANQGSEATYESGFVIDKFPISRPNLTFSTLTVSNMSPEDSSIYLCSVGRGAEAFFGQGTRLTVV.

V usage is TRBV27 and J usage is TRBJ2-1; 11 bases line up with TRBD2. Germline CDR1 MNHEY, CDR2 SMNVEV (reference sequence). The CDR3 loop spans 16 amino acids. V was pared by 5 bases and J by 1 base, with 4 bases of the junction left unmatched. Written as DNA, the CDR3 is TGTGCCAGCAGTGCCACTAGCGGGGGTTCCTACAATGAGCAGTTCTTC. As protein: CASSATSGGSYNEQFF.

This clone showed up just a few times. The chain joins TRBV5-8 to TRBJ1-1, with D perhaps TRBD1 (5 bases). Germline values: CDR1 SGHTS, CDR2 YDEGEE. This CDR3 is built from 13 residues. Trimming took 6 bases from V and 4 from J, leaving 13 bases between them. For the CDR3, the DNA is TGTGCCAGCACCCCCTGGGGGGGCACTGAAGCTTTCTTT. Translated, it gives CASTPWGGTEAFF. Filled out from reference TRBV5-8 and TRBJ1-1, the complete variable domain reads EAGVTQSPTHLIKTRGQQATLRCSPISGHTSVYWYQQALGLGLQFLLWYDEGEERNRGNFPPRFSGRQFPNYSSELNVNALELEDSALYLCASTPWGGTEAFFGQGTRLTVV.

This sequence joins TRBV27 and TRBJ2-7; TRBD1 agrees at 9 bases. Germline-derived CDR1 and CDR2 are MNHEY and SMNVEV (reference sequence). V gave up 4 bases and J gave up 3 bases; unmatched junction bases: 7. The CDR3 sequence is 15 residues long. The CDR3 DNA reads TGTGCCAGCAGTTCCCCGGGACAGGGTTTCTACGAGCAGTACTTC. Translation gives CASSSPGQGFYEQYF.

V and J are TRBV30 and TRBJ2-5; D possibly corresponds to TRBD2 (6 bases). Germline V lookup: CDR1 GTSNPN, CDR2 SVGIG (reference sequence). The V end lost 3 bases, the J end lost 2 bases, and 10 bases lay between the germline ends. CDR3 length: 13 amino acids. This CDR3 is CAWRRGLQETQYF. The DNA for the CDR3 is TGTGCCTGGAGGCGGGGATTACAAGAGACCCAGTACTTC. The full variable domain, rest sourced from reference TRBV30 and TRBJ2-5, is SQTIHQWPATLVQPVGSPLSLECTVEGTSNPNLYWYRQAAGRGLQLLFYSVGIGQISSEVPQNLSASRPQDRQFILSSKKLLLSDSGFYLCAWRRGLQETQYFGPGTRLLVL.